This T cell receptor beta chain derives from a study of multiple sclerosis patients with progressive multifocal leukoencephalopathy. Every PCR reaction included synthetic inline CDR3 controls for all V-J pairings. Only in-frame clones appear in the TCRdb table, and some are missing; sequencing was by immunoSEQ multiplex PCR. The repertoire consists of over 25,000 clones, with 85% to 90% occurring once and the leading ten covering less than 1.6%. Documented time point: 6 to 7 months of natalizumab therapy. This clone turned up a few times. Its antigen is still unknown. The same CDR3 can be traced to other DNA sequences in this sample. V lost 0 bases, J lost 3 bases, and 5 bases lay in between. This CDR3 comprises 13 residues. CDR1 LNHDA and CDR2 SQIVND come from the germline V gene (reference sequence). Study observations and caveats: PML-onset expanded TRB clones were detectable before and during natalizumab therapy. The findings' link to JC virus versus immunocompromise remained uncertain. TRBV and TRBJ usage showed no common pattern when PML developed.

The source is a human donor with multiple sclerosis. The chain links TRBV19 to TRBJ1-1; D uncertain. The sample consisted of PBMCs, taken from a patient treated with natalizumab. The CDR3 DNA reads as TGTGCCAGTAGTATAGATCGGGACACTGAAGCTTTCTTT. This codes for CASSIDRDTEAFF.